Listed below are T cell receptor beta chains from one sample, sequenced in a study of human versus mouse CDR3 diversity and MHC coevolution. Assay used: immunoSEQ multiplex PCR; TCRdb lists only in-frame clones, some missing. The sample consists of roughly 80,000 clones, roughly 92% of them appearing once. The material sequenced was naive CD4+ T cells from blood. The receptor set was obtained from a person aged 30-70 years in good health. Both conserved end residues are part of each CDR3. D genes are given only for firm matches. The size of a clone is reported for some rows only, either as once, few or many, or as a class for expanded clones.

TRBJ2-1 - TRBV27 - TGTGCCAGCACCCCAACTTCGGGACTTTCCCCTACTAACAATGAGCAGTTCTTC CASTPTSGLSPTNNEQFF
TRBJ2-2 - TRBV27 - TGTGCCAGCAGTTTATCGGGACTTCCCACCGGGGAGCTGTTTTTT CASSLSGLPTGELFF
TRBJ1-3 - TRBV15 - TGTGCCACCAGCAGAGTGTGGGCAGGGGTCGGAAACACCATATATTTT CATSRVWAGVGNTIYF
TRBJ1-3 - TRBV11-1 TRBD1 TGTGCCAGCAGCTTGGAACAGGGGCCCGGACTCGGAAACACCATATATTTT CASSLEQGPGLGNTIYF
TRBJ2-5 - TRBV29-1 TRBD2 TGCAGCGTTGAAGATTTAGCGGGAGGGCGGTCGGAGACCCAGTACTTC CSVEDLAGGRSETQYF
TRBJ1-2 - TRBV10-1 - TGCGCCAGCAGTGACCGGGGTAACTATGGCTACACCTTC CASSDRGNYGYTF
TRBJ1-1 - TRBV29-1 TRBD1 TGCAAAATCGGGGACAGGGGGCCGAACACTGAAGCTTTCTTT CKIGDRGPNTEAFF
TRBJ1-1 once TRBV7-9 - TGTGCCAGCAGCTTAGTGGGCCGTCGGGGTGTCACTGAAGCTTTCTTT CASSLVGRRGVTEAFF
TRBJ2-7 - TRBV5-4 - TGTGCCAGCAGCTTAGCCCCCCGGGGTCCGGGCGAGCAGTACTTC CASSLAPRGPGEQYF
TRBJ2-7 - TRBV6-5 TRBD1 TGTGCCAGCAGTTCCACCGGGACAGGGGCGGGCGAGCAGTACTTC CASSSTGTGAGEQYF
TRBJ1-1 - TRBV4-1 TRBD1 TGCGCCAGCAGCCAACACGGGACAGAGCCTACTGAAGCTTTCTTT CASSQHGTEPTEAFF
TRBJ1-5 few TRBV6-4 TRBD1 TGTGCCAGCAGTGAGGGACAGGATACTCAGCCCCAGCATTTT CASSEGQDTQPQHF
TRBJ1-1 - TRBV5-1 - TGCGCCAGCAGCGTCCGGAGTATATCTAACACTGAAGCTTTCTTT CASSVRSISNTEAFF
TRBJ2-7 - TRBV5-4 - TGTGCCAGCAGCTTGGCCTCGGGAAGCGACATATCCTACGAGCAGTACTTC CASSLASGSDISYEQYF
TRBJ1-5 - TRBV12-5 TRBD1 TGTGCTAGTGGTTTGGTGACAGGGGATGCGTGGCAGCCCCAGCATTTT CASGLVTGDAWQPQHF
TRBJ1-1 - TRBV9 - TGTGCCAGCAGCGTAGCCGGGATGAACACTGAAGCTTTCTTT CASSVAGMNTEAFF
TRBJ2-1 - TRBV5-5 TRBD1 TGTGCCAGCAGGGACGGGGTGTCAGGGGGCCCCAATGAGCAGTTCTTC CASRDGVSGGPNEQFF
TRBJ1-1 - TRBV6-5 - TGTGCCAGCAGTTACTCGATTCGGGATAACACTGAAGCTTTCTTT CASSYSIRDNTEAFF
TRBJ2-7 - TRBV15 - TGTGCCACCAGCAGACTAGCTGGGACCTACGAGCAGTACTTC CATSRLAGTYEQYF
TRBJ1-5 - TRBV21-1 - TGTGCCAGCAGCAAACCGTCAGGGGGCGCCGTAAAGCCCCAGCATTTT CASSKPSGGAVKPQHF
TRBJ1-2 - TRBV19 - TGTGCCAGTAGTATACCAATTTGGGGTGGGACACCTAGACATGGCTACACCTTC CASSIPIWGGTPRHGYTF
TRBJ2-7 - TRBV4-1 - TGCGCCAGCAGCCAACCAGACACTTACGAGCAGTACTTC CASSQPDTYEQYF
TRBJ1-1 - TRBV2 TRBD1 TGTGCCAGCAGTGGACAGGGTTATGGTGAAGCTTTCTTT CASSGQGYGEAFF
TRBJ1-1 once TRBV6-5 - TGTGCCAGCAGTGAGCAGGAGAACACTGAAGCTTTCTTT CASSEQENTEAFF
TRBJ1-5 - TRBV7-8 - TGTGCCAGCAGCTTACGGCGGGACCGCAATCAGCCCCAGCATTTT CASSLRRDRNQPQHF
TRBJ2-2 - TRBV4-1 - TGCGCCAGCAGGTCCGGGACACTGAACACCGGGGAGCTGTTTTTT CASRSGTLNTGELFF
TRBJ2-3 - TRBV10-2 TRBD1 TGCGCCAGCAGGGCCGGGACAGGGGAGACAGATACGCAGTATTTT CASRAGTGETDTQYF
TRBJ1-2 - TRBV5-4 - TGTGCCAGCAGCCCACCCGGACAGACCCTCTATGGCTACACCTTC CASSPPGQTLYGYTF
TRBJ1-1 - TRBV25-1 - TGTGCCAGCAGTGAAAGGGGTCCGAACACTGAAGCTTTCTTT CASSERGPNTEAFF
TRBJ1-2 - TRBV5-1 - TGCGCCAGCAGCTTGTGGGGACTTGCGACTGAGGGCTATGGCTACACCTTC CASSLWGLATEGYGYTF
TRBJ1-6 - TRBV30 - TGTGCCTGGAGTGTGGGAGGACCGCCGGCACCCCTCCACTTT CAWSVGGPPAPLHF
TRBJ2-1 - TRBV29-1 - TGCAGCGTTGCGGGACTCCATTACAATGAGCAGTTCTTC CSVAGLHYNEQFF
TRBJ1-2 - TRBV30 - TGTGCCTGGAGTGTAAGGGCCGGGGATGGCTACACCTTC CAWSVRAGDGYTF
TRBJ1-6 - TRBV30 TRBD1 TGTGCCTGGAGTCTCCGACAGGGTTATTCACCCCTCCACTTT CAWSLRQGYSPLHF
TRBJ2-7 - TRBV27 - TGTGCCAGCAGTTTAAAGTTTCGGGACTACGAGCAGTACTTC CASSLKFRDYEQYF
TRBJ2-2 - TRBV6-5 TRBD1 TGTGCCAGCGGGACAGGGCGGTTCACCGGGGAGCTGTTTTTT CASGTGRFTGELFF
TRBJ2-2 - TRBV5-1 TRBD2 TGCGCCAGCAGCTTGGAGGTAGCGGGTTCGAACACCGGGGAGCTGTTTTTT CASSLEVAGSNTGELFF
TRBJ2-7 - TRBV30 - TGTGCCTGGACCACTGGCAGGGGACACGAGCAGTACTTC CAWTTGRGHEQYF
TRBJ1-5 - TRBV11-2 - TGTGCCAGCAGCTTAGGTGTCTGGCCAGGCCCAAGCAATCAGCCCCAGCATTTT CASSLGVWPGPSNQPQHF
TRBJ2-7 - TRBV27 TRBD1 TGTGCCAGCAGTTTCAGGGACAGGACCTACGAGCAGTACTTC CASSFRDRTYEQYF
TRBJ1-4 - TRBV5-1 - TGCGCCAGCAGCTTGGTGGCGGGAGCTAATGAAAAACTGTTTTTT CASSLVAGANEKLFF
TRBJ1-6 - TRBV6-5 TRBD1 TGTGCCAGCAGGGAAAGGGACAGCTCCCTCCACTTT CASRERDSSLHF
TRBJ2-1 once TRBV30 - TGTGCCTGGTCGCAGGGTTACAATGAGCAGTTCTTC CAWSQGYNEQFF
TRBJ2-2 - TRBV11-2 - TGTGCCAGCAGCTTAGCCCGACTAGTTACCGGGGAGCTGTTTTTT CASSLARLVTGELFF
TRBJ1-2 - TRBV19 TRBD1 TGTGCCAGTAGTATGGTAGGGGGCAGCTATGGCTACACCTTC CASSMVGGSYGYTF
TRBJ2-1 - TRBV18 - TGTGCCAGCTCACCTCCAGTGGGAGGAGGCCGGGATGAGCAGTTCTTC CASSPPVGGGRDEQFF
TRBJ2-7 few TRBV10-3 TRBD2 TGTGCCATCAGTGAAGGGGCTAGCGGGAACTCCTACGAGCAGTACTTC CAISEGASGNSYEQYF
TRBJ2-3 - TRBV30 TRBD2 TGTGCCTGGAGTCCCGGACTAGCGGGGGGGCTTGGAGATACGCAGTATTTT CAWSPGLAGGLGDTQYF
TRBJ1-5 - TRBV11-2 - TGTGCCAGCAGCTTAGCGGGACAAGATAGCAATCAGCCCCAGCATTTT CASSLAGQDSNQPQHF
TRBJ2-3 - TRBV29-1 TRBD2 TGCAGCGTTGAAGGAGTAGCGGGAACAGATACGCAGTATTTT CSVEGVAGTDTQYF
TRBJ1-6 - TRBV28 - TGTGCCAGCAGGAGGATCGACAGTCGAGCTTATAATTCACCCCTCCACTTT CASRRIDSRAYNSPLHF
TRBJ1-2 - TRBV11-2 TRBD1 TGTGCCAGCAGCTTAGTGAAGGGGCGGGACAGTTACTATGGCTACACCTTC CASSLVKGRDSYYGYTF
TRBJ1-2 - TRBV30 - TGTGCCTGGAGGGGGACTGGCGCTAACTATGGCTACACCTTC CAWRGTGANYGYTF
TRBJ2-1 - TRBV29-1 TRBD1 TGCAGCGCCACCGGGACAGGGGATATCTCCTACAATGAGCAGTTCTTC CSATGTGDISYNEQFF
TRBJ1-1 - TRBV15 - TGTGCCACCAGCAGAGTATGGGGGGATTCTGAAGCTTTCTTT CATSRVWGDSEAFF